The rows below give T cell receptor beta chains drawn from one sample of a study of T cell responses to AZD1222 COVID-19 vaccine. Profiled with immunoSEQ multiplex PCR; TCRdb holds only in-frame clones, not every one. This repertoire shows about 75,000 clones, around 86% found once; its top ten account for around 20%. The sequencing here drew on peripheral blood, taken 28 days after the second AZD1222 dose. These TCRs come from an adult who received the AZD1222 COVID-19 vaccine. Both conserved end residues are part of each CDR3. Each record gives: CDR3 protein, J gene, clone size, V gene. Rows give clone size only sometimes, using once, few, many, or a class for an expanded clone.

cdr3_aa: CASSVESGISPLHF
j_call: TRBJ1-6
clone_size: NA
v_call: TRBV9

cdr3_aa: CASSLAVGNYEQYF
j_call: TRBJ2-7
clone_size: NA
v_call: TRBV5-1

cdr3_aa: CASSPGTPGDYSNQPQHF
j_call: TRBJ1-5
clone_size: NA
v_call: TRBV5-1

cdr3_aa: CATSRDEGDNEQFF
j_call: TRBJ2-1
clone_size: NA
v_call: TRBV15

cdr3_aa: CATGEGQETQYF
j_call: TRBJ2-5
clone_size: NA
v_call: TRBV2

cdr3_aa: CASSLGDTLLKQYF
j_call: TRBJ2-7
clone_size: once
v_call: TRBV11-2

cdr3_aa: CASRLRDGPEQYF
j_call: TRBJ2-7
clone_size: NA
v_call: TRBV27

cdr3_aa: CASSYSRGGPYEQYF
j_call: TRBJ2-7
clone_size: NA
v_call: TRBV6-2/TRBV6-3

cdr3_aa: CASSLATAFYNEQFF
j_call: TRBJ2-1
clone_size: once
v_call: TRBV7-2

cdr3_aa: CASSQVRDSGNTIYF
j_call: TRBJ1-3
clone_size: NA
v_call: TRBV3-1/TRBV3-2

cdr3_aa: CASSEPGLAGKGADF
j_call: TRBJ2-7
clone_size: NA
v_call: TRBV7-2

cdr3_aa: CASSAHFSTDTQYF
j_call: TRBJ2-3
clone_size: NA
v_call: TRBV7-2

cdr3_aa: CASTPLGSNEKLFF
j_call: TRBJ1-4
clone_size: NA
v_call: TRBV19

cdr3_aa: CASSIDLGLAGGYHGELFF
j_call: TRBJ2-2
clone_size: NA
v_call: TRBV19

cdr3_aa: CASSYYPGLGGNTIYF
j_call: TRBJ1-3
clone_size: NA
v_call: TRBV6-6

cdr3_aa: CAWSNGGFSEAFF
j_call: TRBJ1-1
clone_size: NA
v_call: TRBV30

cdr3_aa: CASSLVTGGYTF
j_call: TRBJ1-2
clone_size: NA
v_call: TRBV13

cdr3_aa: CASSLTGDTEAFF
j_call: TRBJ1-1
clone_size: few
v_call: TRBV7-2

cdr3_aa: CAISTETGSYGYTF
j_call: TRBJ1-2
clone_size: NA
v_call: TRBV10-3

cdr3_aa: CASSPEHDRGNSPLHF
j_call: TRBJ1-6
clone_size: NA
v_call: TRBV18

cdr3_aa: CASMDPWYEQYF
j_call: TRBJ2-7
clone_size: NA
v_call: TRBV2

cdr3_aa: CASSSGGQGRTEAFF
j_call: TRBJ1-1
clone_size: NA
v_call: TRBV7-2

cdr3_aa: CASSYSEFREQYF
j_call: TRBJ2-7
clone_size: NA
v_call: TRBV6-5

cdr3_aa: CASSAGQREQYF
j_call: TRBJ2-7
clone_size: once
v_call: TRBV5-4

cdr3_aa: CASSFSSFEGKSSYEQYF
j_call: TRBJ2-7
clone_size: once
v_call: TRBV5-4

cdr3_aa: CASGQGNEQFF
j_call: TRBJ2-1
clone_size: few
v_call: TRBV19

cdr3_aa: CASSPGGAGDQPQHF
j_call: TRBJ1-5
clone_size: NA
v_call: TRBV7-2